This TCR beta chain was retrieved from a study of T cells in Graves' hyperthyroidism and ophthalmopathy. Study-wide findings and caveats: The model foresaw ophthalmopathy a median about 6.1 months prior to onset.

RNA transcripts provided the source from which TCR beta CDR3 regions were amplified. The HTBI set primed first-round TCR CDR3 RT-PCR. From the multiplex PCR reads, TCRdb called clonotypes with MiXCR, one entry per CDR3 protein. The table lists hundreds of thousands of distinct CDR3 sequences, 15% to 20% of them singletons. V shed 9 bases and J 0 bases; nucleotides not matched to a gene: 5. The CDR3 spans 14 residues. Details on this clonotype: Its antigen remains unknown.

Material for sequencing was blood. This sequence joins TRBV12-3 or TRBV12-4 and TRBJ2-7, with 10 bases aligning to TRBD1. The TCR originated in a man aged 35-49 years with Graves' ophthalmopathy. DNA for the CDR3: TGTGCCAGTATTCGACAGGGGGCCTCCTACGAGCAGTACTTC. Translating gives CASIRQGASYEQYF.